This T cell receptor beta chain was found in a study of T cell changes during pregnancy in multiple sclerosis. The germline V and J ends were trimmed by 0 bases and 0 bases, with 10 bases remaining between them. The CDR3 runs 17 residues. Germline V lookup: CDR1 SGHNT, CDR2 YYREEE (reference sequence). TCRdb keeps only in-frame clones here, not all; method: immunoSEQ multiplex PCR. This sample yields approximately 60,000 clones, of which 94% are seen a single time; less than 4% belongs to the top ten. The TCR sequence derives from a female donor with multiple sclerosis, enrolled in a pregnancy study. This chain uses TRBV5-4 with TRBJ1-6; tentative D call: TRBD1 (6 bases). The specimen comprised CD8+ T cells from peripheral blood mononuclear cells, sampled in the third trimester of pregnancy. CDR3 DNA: TGTGCCAGCAGCTTGGGGACAGAGAGCTCCTATAATTCACCCCTCCACTTT. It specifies CASSLGTESSYNSPLHF.